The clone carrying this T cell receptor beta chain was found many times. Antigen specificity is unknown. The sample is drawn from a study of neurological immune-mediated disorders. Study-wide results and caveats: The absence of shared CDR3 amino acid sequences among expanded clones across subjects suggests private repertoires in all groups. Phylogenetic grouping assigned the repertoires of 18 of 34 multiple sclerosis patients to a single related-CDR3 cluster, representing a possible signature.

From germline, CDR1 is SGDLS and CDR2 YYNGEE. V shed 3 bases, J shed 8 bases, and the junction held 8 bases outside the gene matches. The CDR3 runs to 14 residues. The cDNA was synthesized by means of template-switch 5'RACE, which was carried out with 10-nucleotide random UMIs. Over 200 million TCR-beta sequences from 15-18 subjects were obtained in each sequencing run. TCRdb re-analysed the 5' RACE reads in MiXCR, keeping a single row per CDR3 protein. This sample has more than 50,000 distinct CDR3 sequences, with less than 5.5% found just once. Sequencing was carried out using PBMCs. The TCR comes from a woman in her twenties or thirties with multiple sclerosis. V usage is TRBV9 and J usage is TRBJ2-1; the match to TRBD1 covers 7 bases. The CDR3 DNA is TGTGCCAGCAGCGCCAGGACAGGCTGGGATGAGCAGTTCTTC. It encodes CASSARTGWDEQFF.